This T cell receptor beta chain derives from a study of cytomegalovirus exposure and HLA in healthy donors. Repertoires were generated with immunoSEQ multiplex PCR, while TCRdb's copy carries only in-frame clones and drops some. The sample consists of 200,000 to 250,000 clones, 75% to 95% of them appearing once. Study-wide results and caveats: Reported performance of the classifier showed diagnosis of cytomegalovirus status with high specificity and sensitivity.

As to this clone: The target antigen is unknown.

V lost 2 bases and J lost 7; bases outside the gene matches: 28. The length of the CDR3 is 22 residues. The germline V gene has CDR1 SGHRS and CDR2 YFSETQ. The chain employs TRBV5-1 and TRBJ2-1; 9 positions agree with TRBD2. The specimen was PBMCs. The sequence derives from a woman aged 18-29 years in good health and CMV-seronegative. Here the CDR3 DNA reads TGCGCCAGCAGCTTAAATCCCAGACCGTTGGGCTATGAGTGGCGGGAGGGTAATGAGCAGTTCTTC. It specifies CASSLNPRPLGYEWREGNEQFF. The full variable domain, rest sourced from reference TRBV5-1 and TRBJ2-1, is KAGVTQTPRYLIKTRGQQVTLSCSPISGHRSVSWYQQTPGQGLQFLFEYFSETQRNKGNFPGRFSGRQFSNSRSEMNVSTLELGDSALYLCASSLNPRPLGYEWREGNEQFFGPGTRLTVL.